The present T cell receptor beta chain was sequenced within a study of T cell repertoires in ileal Crohn's disease. Trimming shortened V by 3 bases and J by 4 bases, and 10 bases separated the two germline ends. The V gene's germline CDR1 is MNHNS and CDR2 SASEGT. The CDR3 has 15 amino acids. Some clones are missing from TCRdb's copy, which holds only in-frame ones; the method was immunoSEQ multiplex PCR. The sample yields 15,000 or so clones, more than 85% seen once. The chain recombines TRBV6-1 with TRBJ1-6, with TRBD1 as a possible D gene (6 bases). Sequenced: ileal tissue. This receptor was identified in an adult with Crohn's disease. The CDR3 DNA reads TGTGCCAGCAGTGAGTACAGGGAGTATAATTCACCCCTCCACTTT. Amino acid sequence: CASSEYREYNSPLHF.